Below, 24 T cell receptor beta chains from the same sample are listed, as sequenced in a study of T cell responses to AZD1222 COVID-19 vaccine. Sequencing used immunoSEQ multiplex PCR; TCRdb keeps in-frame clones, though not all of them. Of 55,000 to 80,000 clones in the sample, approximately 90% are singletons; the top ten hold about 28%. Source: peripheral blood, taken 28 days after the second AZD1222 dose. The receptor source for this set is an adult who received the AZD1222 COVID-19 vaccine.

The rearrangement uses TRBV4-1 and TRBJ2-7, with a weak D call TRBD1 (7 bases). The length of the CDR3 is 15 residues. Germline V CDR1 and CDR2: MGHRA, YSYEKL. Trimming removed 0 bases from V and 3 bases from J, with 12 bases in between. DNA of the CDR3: TGCGCCAGCAGCCAAGAGGGGGGACAGTACTACGAGCAGTACTTC. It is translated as CASSQEGGQYYEQYF.

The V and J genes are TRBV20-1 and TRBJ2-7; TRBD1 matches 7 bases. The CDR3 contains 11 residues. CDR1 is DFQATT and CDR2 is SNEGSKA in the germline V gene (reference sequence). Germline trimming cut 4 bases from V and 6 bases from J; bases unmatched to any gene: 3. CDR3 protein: CSAKQGFEQYF. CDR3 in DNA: TGCAGTGCTAAACAGGGGTTCGAGCAGTACTTC.

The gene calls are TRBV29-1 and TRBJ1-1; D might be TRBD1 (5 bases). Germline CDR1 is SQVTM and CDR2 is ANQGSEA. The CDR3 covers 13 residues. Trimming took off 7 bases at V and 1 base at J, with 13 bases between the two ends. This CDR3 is CSALGAGNTEAFF. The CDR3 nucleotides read TGCAGCGCCCTTGGGGCGGGGAACACTGAAGCTTTCTTT.

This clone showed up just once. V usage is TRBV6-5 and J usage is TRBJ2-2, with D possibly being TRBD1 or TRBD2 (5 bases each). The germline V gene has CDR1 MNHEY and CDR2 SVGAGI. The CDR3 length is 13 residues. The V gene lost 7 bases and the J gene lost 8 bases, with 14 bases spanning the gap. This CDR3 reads CASKGWRVGELFF. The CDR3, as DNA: TGTGCCAGCAAGGGGTGGCGGGTTGGGGAGCTGTTTTTT.

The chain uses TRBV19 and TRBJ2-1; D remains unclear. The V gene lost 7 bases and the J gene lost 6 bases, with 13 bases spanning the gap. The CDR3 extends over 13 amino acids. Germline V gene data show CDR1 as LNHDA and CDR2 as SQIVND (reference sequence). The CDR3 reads CASTERVGNEQFF. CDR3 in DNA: TGTGCCAGTACCGAAAGGGTGGGCAATGAGCAGTTCTTC.

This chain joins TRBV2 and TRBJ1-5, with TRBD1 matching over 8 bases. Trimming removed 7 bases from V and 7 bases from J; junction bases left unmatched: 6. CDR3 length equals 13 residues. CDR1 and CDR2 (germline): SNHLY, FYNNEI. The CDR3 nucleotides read TGTGCCAGCAATCAGGGGGCGCGGCAGCCCCAGCATTTT. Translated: CASNQGARQPQHF. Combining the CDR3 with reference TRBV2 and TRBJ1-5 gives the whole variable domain EPEVTQTPSHQVTQMGQEVILRCVPISNHLYFYWYRQILGQKVEFLVSFYNNEISEKSEIFDDQFSVERPDGSNFTLKIRSTKLEDSAMYFCASNQGARQPQHFGDGTRLSIL.

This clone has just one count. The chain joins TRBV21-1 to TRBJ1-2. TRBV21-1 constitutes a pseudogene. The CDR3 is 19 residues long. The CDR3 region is CASSKVARAPKYIPYGYTF. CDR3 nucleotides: TGTGCCAGCAGCAAAGTCGCGAGGGCGCCAAAATATATTCCCTATGGCTACACCTTC.

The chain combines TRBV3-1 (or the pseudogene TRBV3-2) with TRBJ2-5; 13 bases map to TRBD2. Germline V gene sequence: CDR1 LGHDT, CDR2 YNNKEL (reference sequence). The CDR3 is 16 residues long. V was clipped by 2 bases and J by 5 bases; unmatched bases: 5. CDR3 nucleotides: TGTGCCAGCAGCCAACGGACTAGCGGGAGTGGCGAGACCCAGTACTTC. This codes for CASSQRTSGSGETQYF.

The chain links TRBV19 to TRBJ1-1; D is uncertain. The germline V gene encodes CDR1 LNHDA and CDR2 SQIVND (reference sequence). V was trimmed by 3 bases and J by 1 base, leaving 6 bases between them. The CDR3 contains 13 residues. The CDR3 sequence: CASSILWNTEAFF. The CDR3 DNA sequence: TGTGCCAGTAGTATTTTATGGAACACTGAAGCTTTCTTT.

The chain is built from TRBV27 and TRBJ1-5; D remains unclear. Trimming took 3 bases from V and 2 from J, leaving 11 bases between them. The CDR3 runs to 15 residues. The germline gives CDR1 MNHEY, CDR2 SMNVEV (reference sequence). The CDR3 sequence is CASSLASMGNQPQHF. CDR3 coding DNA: TGTGCCAGCAGTTTGGCGTCCATGGGCAATCAGCCCCAGCATTTT.

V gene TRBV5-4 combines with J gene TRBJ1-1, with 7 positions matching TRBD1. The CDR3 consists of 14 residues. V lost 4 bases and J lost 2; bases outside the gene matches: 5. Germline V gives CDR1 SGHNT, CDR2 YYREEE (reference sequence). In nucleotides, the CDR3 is TGTGCCAGCAGCGCAGACAGGGTTAACACTGAAGCTTTCTTT. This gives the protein CASSADRVNTEAFF.

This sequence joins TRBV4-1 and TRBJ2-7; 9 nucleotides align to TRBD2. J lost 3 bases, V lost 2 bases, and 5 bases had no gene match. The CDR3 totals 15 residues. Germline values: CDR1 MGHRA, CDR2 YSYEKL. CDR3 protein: CASSQTSGSFYEQYF. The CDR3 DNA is TGCGCCAGCAGCCAAACTAGCGGGTCCTTCTACGAGCAGTACTTC.

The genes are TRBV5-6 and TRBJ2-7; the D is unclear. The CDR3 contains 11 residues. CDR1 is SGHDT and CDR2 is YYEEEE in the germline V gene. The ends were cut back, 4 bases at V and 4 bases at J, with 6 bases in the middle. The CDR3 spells CASSLKYEQYF. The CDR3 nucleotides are TGTGCCAGCAGCCTGAAGTACGAGCAGTACTTC.

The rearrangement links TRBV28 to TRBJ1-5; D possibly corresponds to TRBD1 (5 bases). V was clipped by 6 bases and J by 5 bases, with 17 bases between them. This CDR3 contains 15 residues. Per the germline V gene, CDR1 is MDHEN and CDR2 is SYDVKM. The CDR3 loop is CASSRGGGWDQPQHF. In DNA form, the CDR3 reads TGTGCCAGCAGCCGCGGGGGGGGTTGGGATCAGCCCCAGCATTTT.

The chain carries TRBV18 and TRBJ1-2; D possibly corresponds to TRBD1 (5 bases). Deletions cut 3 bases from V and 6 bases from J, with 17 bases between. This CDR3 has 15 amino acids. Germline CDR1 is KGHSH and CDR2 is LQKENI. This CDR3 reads CASSPGRDLYHGYTF. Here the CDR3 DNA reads TGTGCCAGCTCACCTGGAAGGGACCTTTACCATGGCTACACCTTC.

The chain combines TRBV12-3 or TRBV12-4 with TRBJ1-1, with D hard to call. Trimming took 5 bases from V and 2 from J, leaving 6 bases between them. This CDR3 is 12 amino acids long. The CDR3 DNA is TGTGCCAGCAGTCGGGGAAACACTGAAGCTTTCTTT. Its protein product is CASSRGNTEAFF.

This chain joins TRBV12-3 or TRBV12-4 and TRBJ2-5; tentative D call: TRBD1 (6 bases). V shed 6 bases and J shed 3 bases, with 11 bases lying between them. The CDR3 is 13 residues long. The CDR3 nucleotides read TGTGCCAGCAGACCTGGACAGAAAGAGACCCAGTACTTC. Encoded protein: CASRPGQKETQYF.

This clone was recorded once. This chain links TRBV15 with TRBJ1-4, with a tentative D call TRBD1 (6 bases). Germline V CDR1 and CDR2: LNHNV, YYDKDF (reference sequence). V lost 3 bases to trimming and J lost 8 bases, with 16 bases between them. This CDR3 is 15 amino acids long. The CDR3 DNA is TGTGCCACCAGCAGTACCCCTCAGGGACACGAAAAACTGTTTTTT. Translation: CATSSTPQGHEKLFF.

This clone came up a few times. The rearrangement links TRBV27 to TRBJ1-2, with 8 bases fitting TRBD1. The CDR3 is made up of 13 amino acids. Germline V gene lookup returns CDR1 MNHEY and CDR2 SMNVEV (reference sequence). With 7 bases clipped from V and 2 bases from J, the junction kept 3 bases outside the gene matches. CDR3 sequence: CASKGQENYGYTF. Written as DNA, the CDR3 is TGTGCCAGCAAGGGACAGGAGAACTATGGCTACACCTTC.

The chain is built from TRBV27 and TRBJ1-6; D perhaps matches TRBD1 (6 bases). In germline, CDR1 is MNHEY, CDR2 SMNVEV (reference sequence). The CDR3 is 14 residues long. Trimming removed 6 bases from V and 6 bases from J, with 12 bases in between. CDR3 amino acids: CASRPAGANSPLHF. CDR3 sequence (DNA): TGTGCCAGCAGGCCAGCAGGGGCTAATTCACCCCTCCACTTT.

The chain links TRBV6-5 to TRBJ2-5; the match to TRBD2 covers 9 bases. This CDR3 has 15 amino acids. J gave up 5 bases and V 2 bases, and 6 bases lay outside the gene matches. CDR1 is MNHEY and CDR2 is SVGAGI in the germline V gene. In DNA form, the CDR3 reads TGTGCCAGCAGTTACGGGACTAGCCTTATCGAGACCCAGTACTTC. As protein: CASSYGTSLIETQYF.

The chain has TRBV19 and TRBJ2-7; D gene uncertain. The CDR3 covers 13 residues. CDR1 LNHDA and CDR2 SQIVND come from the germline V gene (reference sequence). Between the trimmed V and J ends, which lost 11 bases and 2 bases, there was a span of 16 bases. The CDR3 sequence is CAGASHSPYEQYF. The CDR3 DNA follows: TGTGCCGGAGCATCGCACTCACCCTACGAGCAGTACTTC.

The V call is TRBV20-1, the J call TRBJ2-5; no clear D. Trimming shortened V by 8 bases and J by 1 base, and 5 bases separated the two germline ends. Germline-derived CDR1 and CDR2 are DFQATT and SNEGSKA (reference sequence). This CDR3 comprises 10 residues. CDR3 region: CSWIQETQYF. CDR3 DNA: TGCAGTTGGATCCAAGAGACCCAGTACTTC.

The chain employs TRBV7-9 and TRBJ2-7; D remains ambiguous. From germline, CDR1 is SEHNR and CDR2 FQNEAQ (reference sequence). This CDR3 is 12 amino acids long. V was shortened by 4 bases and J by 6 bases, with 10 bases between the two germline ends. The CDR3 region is CASSSIGGEQYF. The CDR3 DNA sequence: TGTGCCAGCAGCTCCATAGGTGGCGAGCAGTACTTC. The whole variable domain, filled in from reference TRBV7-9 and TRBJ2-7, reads DTGVSQNPRHKITKRGQNVTFRCDPISEHNRLYWYRQTLGQGPEFLTYFQNEAQLEKSRLLSDRFSAERPKGSFSTLEIQRTEQGDSAMYLCASSSIGGEQYFGPGTRLTVT.